This passage covers 26 T cell receptor beta chains from one sample sequenced in a study of blood T cell repertoires in COVID-19. TCRdb's copy holds only in-frame clones and misses some; the assay was immunoSEQ multiplex PCR. The sample lists hundreds of thousands of clones; about 88% were seen once. Sequenced: PBMCs or T cells enriched from blood (not recorded which). Every receptor here comes from a man in his sixties who had recovered from COVID-19.

The V gene is TRBV11-2, the J gene TRBJ2-7; D is perhaps TRBD2 (5 bases). V was pared by 8 bases and J by 4 bases, with 21 bases between. The germline V gene encodes CDR1 SGHAT and CDR2 FQNNGV. CDR3 length: 15 residues. The CDR3 region is CASVPEIATFYEQYF. As DNA, the CDR3 is TGTGCCAGCGTACCGGAAATAGCGACCTTTTACGAGCAGTACTTC. Drawing the rest from reference TRBV11-2 and TRBJ2-7, the complete variable domain is EAGVAQSPRYKIIEKRQSVAFWCNPISGHATLYWYQQILGQGPKLLIQFQNNGVVDDSQLPKDRFSAERLKGVDSTLKIQPAKLEDSAVYLCASVPEIATFYEQYFGPGTRLTVT.

The V gene is TRBV18, the J gene TRBJ1-1, with D maybe TRBD1 (5 bases). The germline V gene encodes CDR1 KGHSH and CDR2 LQKENI. CDR3 length equals 15 residues. The V end lost 6 bases, the J end lost 2 bases, and 16 bases lay between the germline ends. The CDR3 DNA reads as TGTGCCAGCTCCCGAGGGTCGGGGGTAAACACTGAAGCTTTCTTT. Translated: CASSRGSGVNTEAFF. Variable domain in full (rest from reference TRBV18 and TRBJ1-1): NAGVMQNPRHLVRRRGQEARLRCSPMKGHSHVYWYRQLPEEGLKFMVYLQKENIIDESGMPKERFSAEFPKEGPSILRIQQVVRGDSAAYFCASSRGSGVNTEAFFGQGTRLTVV.

The chain has TRBV15 and TRBJ2-7; 7 bases align to TRBD1. The J segment lost 4 bases and the V segment lost 0 bases, leaving 9 bases of the junction unmatched. The CDR3 sequence is 16 residues long. Germline V gene sequence: CDR1 LNHNV, CDR2 YYDKDF (reference sequence). This CDR3 reads CATSRDIGTVNYEQYF. As DNA, the CDR3 is TGTGCCACCAGCAGAGACATCGGGACAGTGAATTACGAGCAGTACTTC.

The chain employs TRBV28 and TRBJ1-5, with 12 bases fitting TRBD1. With V trimmed by 3 bases and J by 6 bases, 6 bases remained unmatched. CDR3 length equals 16 residues. Germline CDR1 reads MDHEN; CDR2 reads SYDVKM. The CDR3, as DNA: TGTGCCAGCAGTTTTCTTTGGGACAGGGGGCTTCAGCCCCAGCATTTT. Amino acid sequence: CASSFLWDRGLQPQHF.

The rearrangement links TRBV5-4 to TRBJ2-5; TRBD2 is a possible D gene (6 bases). V lost 5 bases to trimming and J lost 2 bases, with 13 bases between them. Germline V gene data show CDR1 as SGHNT and CDR2 as YYREEE (reference sequence). The CDR3 has 14 residues. The CDR3 spells CASRPSSVQETQYF. The CDR3 DNA is TGTGCCAGCAGGCCCTCTAGCGTGCAAGAGACCCAGTACTTC.

The chain recombines TRBV15 with TRBJ1-1; D not certain. Per germline, CDR1 LNHNV and CDR2 YYDKDF (reference sequence). V lost 3 bases and J lost 1, with 12 bases in between. The CDR3 is 15 residues long. The DNA for the CDR3 is TGTGCCACCAGCAGTTTTCGGGTATCGAACACTGAAGCTTTCTTT. Protein: CATSSFRVSNTEAFF.

The chain has TRBV18 and TRBJ2-1; D is possibly TRBD1 (5 bases). The germline CDR1 and CDR2 sequences are KGHSH and LQKENI. V shed 0 bases and J shed 7 bases, with 19 bases lying between them. The CDR3 totals 17 residues. The CDR3 sequence: CASSPPGSRVVGNEQFF. Written as DNA, the CDR3 is TGTGCCAGCTCACCACCGGGCTCCAGGGTGGTTGGGAATGAGCAGTTCTTC.

This rearrangement joins TRBV10-2 to TRBJ1-1; weak D call: TRBD1 (5 bases). The germline gives CDR1 WSHSY, CDR2 SAAADI. V was clipped by 3 bases and J by 0 bases, with 8 bases between them. The CDR3 is 14 residues long. The CDR3, as DNA: TGCGCCAGCAGTGAAAAGGGGATGAACACTGAAGCTTTCTTT. Protein product: CASSEKGMNTEAFF.

The chain is built from TRBV7-9 and TRBJ2-1; TRBD1 aligns across 8 bases. This CDR3 comprises 16 residues. Germline loops: CDR1 SEHNR, CDR2 FQNEAQ (reference sequence). Trimming took 3 bases from V and 7 from J; bases not matched to a gene: 11. CDR3 residues: CASSLTGANRWNEQFF. CDR3 coding DNA: TGTGCCAGCAGCTTGACAGGGGCGAATCGCTGGAATGAGCAGTTCTTC.

The V gene is TRBV4-2, the J gene TRBJ2-7; 9 bases match TRBD1. V gave up 6 bases and J gave up 3 bases; unmatched junction bases: 9. The CDR3 covers 15 residues. Germline V gene data show CDR1 as LGHNA and CDR2 as YNFKEQ. CDR3 loop: CASRLPGQGFYEQYF. The CDR3 DNA sequence: TGTGCCAGCAGACTCCCGGGACAGGGATTCTACGAGCAGTACTTC.

V gene TRBV11-2 combines with J gene TRBJ2-7, with 8 bases aligning to TRBD2. Trimming cost V 6 bases and J 7 bases; bases outside gene matches: 14. Germline-derived CDR1 and CDR2 are SGHAT and FQNNGV. This CDR3 has 15 residues. The CDR3 sequence is CASRDPGLGEGEQYF. The DNA of the CDR3 is TGTGCCAGCAGGGACCCGGGACTAGGGGAGGGGGAGCAGTACTTC.

The V and J genes are TRBV7-6 and TRBJ2-2; 15 nucleotides agree with TRBD2. V lost 3 bases and J lost 4; bases outside the gene matches: 6. Germline values: CDR1 SGHVS, CDR2 FNYEAQ. The CDR3 consists of 18 residues. In DNA form, the CDR3 reads TGTGCCAGCAGCTTTGGACTAGCGGGGGGGCCGGGCACCGGGGAGCTGTTTTTT. It yields the protein CASSFGLAGGPGTGELFF.

This chain joins TRBV18 and TRBJ1-1; D is undetermined. The CDR3 is 15 residues long. The germline V gene encodes CDR1 KGHSH and CDR2 LQKENI. Trimming shortened V by 2 bases and J by 1 base, and 11 bases separated the two germline ends. The CDR3 sequence: CASSPGSRQNTEAFF. CDR3 nucleotides: TGTGCCAGCTCACCAGGTTCCAGACAGAACACTGAAGCTTTCTTT.

This rearrangement joins TRBV12-3 or TRBV12-4 to TRBJ2-7; a weak D match, TRBD2 (5 bases). The length of the CDR3 is 13 residues. V was cut by 3 bases and J by 6 bases, with 12 bases left in between. CDR3 in DNA: TGTGCCAGCAGTTTTGTGGGCGCGGGCGAGCAGTACTTC. Translation: CASSFVGAGEQYF.

The gene calls are TRBV29-1 and TRBJ2-7; D may be TRBD1 (6 bases). Per germline, CDR1 SQVTM and CDR2 ANQGSEA. The CDR3 length is 13 residues. Trimming pared 6 bases from V and 6 bases from J, leaving 18 bases between. The CDR3 here is CSVVQGSSAEQYF. The CDR3 nucleotides are TGCAGCGTGGTACAGGGAAGTTCAGCCGAGCAGTACTTC.

CDR3 sequence: CASRAQGPTGELFF. The CDR3 DNA reads as TGTGCCAGCAGAGCACAGGGACCCACCGGGGAGCTGTTTTTT. The J gene is TRBJ2-2, the V gene TRBV7-2, with TRBD1 as a possible D gene (6 bases). V was trimmed by 6 bases and J by 4 bases, leaving 12 bases between them. CDR1 is SGHTA, CDR2 FQGNSA, per germline. The CDR3 runs to 14 residues.

The chain combines TRBV7-2 with TRBJ1-5; 9 bases are a match to TRBD1. V lost 4 bases and J lost 0; bases outside the gene matches: 1. Germline assignment: CDR1 SGHTA and CDR2 FQGNSA. The CDR3 has 15 residues. DNA for the CDR3: TGTGCCAGCAGCTCGACAGGGGGTAGCAATCAGCCCCAGCATTTT. The encoded protein is CASSSTGGSNQPQHF.

The chain recombines TRBV29-1 with TRBJ1-2; 8 bases are a match to TRBD1. Germline CDR1 SQVTM, CDR2 ANQGSEA. The CDR3 runs 13 residues. V trimming: 6 bases; J trimming: 4 bases; junction bases outside the gene matches: 7. CDR3 protein: CSVQTGAGYGYTF. CDR3 in DNA: TGCAGCGTACAGACAGGGGCGGGCTATGGCTACACCTTC.

The gene calls are TRBV2 and TRBJ2-1; D possibly corresponds to TRBD2 (5 bases). Trimming cost V 7 bases and J 0 bases, with 13 bases left between them. The CDR3 has 15 amino acids. Germline V gives CDR1 SNHLY, CDR2 FYNNEI. CDR3 protein: CASTDFLSSYNEQFF. The CDR3 nucleotides are TGTGCCAGCACGGACTTTTTAAGCTCCTACAATGAGCAGTTCTTC.

In this sample, this clone turned up a few times. The rearrangement links TRBV28 to TRBJ1-1; 8 bases are a match to TRBD1. V lost 3 bases and J lost 6; bases outside the gene matches: 9. CDR3 length: 15 residues. Germline V gene data show CDR1 as MDHEN and CDR2 as SYDVKM. The CDR3 loop reads CASSLPHRGNAEAFF. The CDR3 DNA sequence: TGTGCCAGCAGTTTGCCTCACAGGGGGAATGCTGAAGCTTTCTTT.

V usage is TRBV9 and J usage is TRBJ2-7, with 9 nucleotides matching TRBD1. The CDR3 runs 14 residues. V was clipped by 3 bases and J by 3 bases; unmatched bases: 4. In germline, CDR1 is SGDLS, CDR2 YYNGEE. The CDR3 protein is CASSGRQGGYEQYF. The CDR3 coding sequence is TGTGCCAGCAGCGGACGACAGGGGGGCTACGAGCAGTACTTC.

The chain is built from TRBV15 and TRBJ2-3; 8 nucleotides match TRBD1. J was trimmed by 0 bases and V by 1 base; bases with no gene match: 3. Germline CDR1 LNHNV, CDR2 YYDKDF (reference sequence). This CDR3 has 16 residues. CDR3: CATSRARTGSTDTQYF. CDR3 nucleotide sequence: TGTGCCACCAGCAGAGCTCGGACAGGGAGCACAGATACGCAGTATTTT.

The rearrangement links TRBV5-4 to TRBJ1-1; the D gene is possibly TRBD1 (6 bases). Between the trimmed V and J ends, which lost 1 base and 8 bases, there was a span of 9 bases. The CDR3 has 12 residues. Germline loops: CDR1 SGHNT, CDR2 YYREEE (reference sequence). CDR3 amino acids: CASSLKDREAFF. The CDR3 coding sequence is TGTGCCAGCAGCTTGAAGGACAGAGAAGCTTTCTTT.

This chain joins TRBV2 and TRBJ1-2; TRBD1 might be the D (5 bases). The length of the CDR3 is 14 residues. V lost 0 bases, J lost 4 bases, and 9 bases lay in between. Per germline, CDR1 SNHLY and CDR2 FYNNEI. The CDR3 protein is CASSEAQGVYGYTF. For the CDR3, the DNA is TGTGCCAGCAGTGAAGCCCAAGGGGTCTATGGCTACACCTTC.

V gene TRBV24-1 combines with J gene TRBJ1-5, with 7 bases aligning to TRBD1. Trimming removed 9 bases from V and 3 bases from J; junction bases left unmatched: 4. CDR1 KGHDR and CDR2 SFDVKD come from the germline V gene. There are 13 residues in the CDR3. CDR3 protein: CATATGVNQPQHF. CDR3 in DNA: TGTGCCACCGCAACAGGGGTCAATCAGCCCCAGCATTTT.

The chain has TRBV3-1 (or the pseudogene TRBV3-2) and TRBJ1-5, with D hard to call. Germline V gene lookup returns CDR1 LGHDT and CDR2 YNNKEL (reference sequence). Trimming pared 0 bases from V and 7 bases from J, leaving 7 bases between. This CDR3 spans 13 amino acids. CDR3 DNA sequence: TGTGCCAGCAGCCAAGATTTGCGCCAGCCCCAGCATTTT. This encodes CASSQDLRQPQHF.